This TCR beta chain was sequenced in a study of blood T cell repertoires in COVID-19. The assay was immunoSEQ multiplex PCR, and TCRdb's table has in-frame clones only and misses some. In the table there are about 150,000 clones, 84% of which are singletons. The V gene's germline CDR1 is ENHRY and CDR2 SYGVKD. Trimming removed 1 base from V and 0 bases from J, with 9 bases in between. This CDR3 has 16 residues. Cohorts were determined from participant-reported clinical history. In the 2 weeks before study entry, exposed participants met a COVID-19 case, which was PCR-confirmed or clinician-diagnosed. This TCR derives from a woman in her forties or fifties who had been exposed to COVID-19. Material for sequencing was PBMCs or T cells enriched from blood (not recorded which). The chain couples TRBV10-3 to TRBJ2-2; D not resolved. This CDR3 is CAISEFSATNTGELFF. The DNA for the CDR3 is TGTGCCATCAGTGAGTTTAGTGCTACGAACACCGGGGAGCTGTTTTTT.